This T cell receptor (beta chain) emerged from a study of graft-versus-host responses after intestinal transplantation. Study-wide context: For two to three years after anti-thymocyte globulin induction, all recipients took tacrolimus and steroids.

The method was immunoSEQ multiplex PCR; TCRdb's version includes in-frame clones alone and lacks a portion of them. The sample yields more than 90,000 clones, approximately 95% seen once. Concerning this clone: The target antigen is unknown.

Study-level points and caveats: Declining HvG levels early post-transplant were linked to peak circulating GvH clone levels. There were GvH clones found in recipient marrow, and some of them appeared first in ileum or blood. Individuals who had graft-donor T cell macrochimerism had allografts that showed high graft-versus-host to host-versus-graft clonal ratios.

This CDR3 contains 12 residues. V lost 5 bases to trimming and J lost 8 bases; unmatched junction nucleotides: 6. CDR1 and CDR2 (germline): SGHNT, YYREEE (reference sequence). The chain has TRBV5-4 and TRBJ1-2; TRBD1 matches at 7 bases. The sequenced sample was unstimulated CD8+ T cells sorted from spleen or lymph node cells, obtained before intestinal transplant. The receptor comes from a human donor who received an intestinal transplant. The CDR3 loop reads CASRSQGGGYTF. CDR3 nucleotides: TGTGCCAGCAGATCGCAGGGGGGCGGCTACACCTTC. Based on the CDR3 plus reference TRBV5-4 and TRBJ1-2, the full variable domain is ETGVTQSPTHLIKTRGQQVTLRCSSQSGHNTVSWYQQALGQGPQFIFQYYREEENGRGNFPPRFSGLQFPNYSSELNVNALELDDSALYLCASRSQGGGYTFGSGTRLTVV.